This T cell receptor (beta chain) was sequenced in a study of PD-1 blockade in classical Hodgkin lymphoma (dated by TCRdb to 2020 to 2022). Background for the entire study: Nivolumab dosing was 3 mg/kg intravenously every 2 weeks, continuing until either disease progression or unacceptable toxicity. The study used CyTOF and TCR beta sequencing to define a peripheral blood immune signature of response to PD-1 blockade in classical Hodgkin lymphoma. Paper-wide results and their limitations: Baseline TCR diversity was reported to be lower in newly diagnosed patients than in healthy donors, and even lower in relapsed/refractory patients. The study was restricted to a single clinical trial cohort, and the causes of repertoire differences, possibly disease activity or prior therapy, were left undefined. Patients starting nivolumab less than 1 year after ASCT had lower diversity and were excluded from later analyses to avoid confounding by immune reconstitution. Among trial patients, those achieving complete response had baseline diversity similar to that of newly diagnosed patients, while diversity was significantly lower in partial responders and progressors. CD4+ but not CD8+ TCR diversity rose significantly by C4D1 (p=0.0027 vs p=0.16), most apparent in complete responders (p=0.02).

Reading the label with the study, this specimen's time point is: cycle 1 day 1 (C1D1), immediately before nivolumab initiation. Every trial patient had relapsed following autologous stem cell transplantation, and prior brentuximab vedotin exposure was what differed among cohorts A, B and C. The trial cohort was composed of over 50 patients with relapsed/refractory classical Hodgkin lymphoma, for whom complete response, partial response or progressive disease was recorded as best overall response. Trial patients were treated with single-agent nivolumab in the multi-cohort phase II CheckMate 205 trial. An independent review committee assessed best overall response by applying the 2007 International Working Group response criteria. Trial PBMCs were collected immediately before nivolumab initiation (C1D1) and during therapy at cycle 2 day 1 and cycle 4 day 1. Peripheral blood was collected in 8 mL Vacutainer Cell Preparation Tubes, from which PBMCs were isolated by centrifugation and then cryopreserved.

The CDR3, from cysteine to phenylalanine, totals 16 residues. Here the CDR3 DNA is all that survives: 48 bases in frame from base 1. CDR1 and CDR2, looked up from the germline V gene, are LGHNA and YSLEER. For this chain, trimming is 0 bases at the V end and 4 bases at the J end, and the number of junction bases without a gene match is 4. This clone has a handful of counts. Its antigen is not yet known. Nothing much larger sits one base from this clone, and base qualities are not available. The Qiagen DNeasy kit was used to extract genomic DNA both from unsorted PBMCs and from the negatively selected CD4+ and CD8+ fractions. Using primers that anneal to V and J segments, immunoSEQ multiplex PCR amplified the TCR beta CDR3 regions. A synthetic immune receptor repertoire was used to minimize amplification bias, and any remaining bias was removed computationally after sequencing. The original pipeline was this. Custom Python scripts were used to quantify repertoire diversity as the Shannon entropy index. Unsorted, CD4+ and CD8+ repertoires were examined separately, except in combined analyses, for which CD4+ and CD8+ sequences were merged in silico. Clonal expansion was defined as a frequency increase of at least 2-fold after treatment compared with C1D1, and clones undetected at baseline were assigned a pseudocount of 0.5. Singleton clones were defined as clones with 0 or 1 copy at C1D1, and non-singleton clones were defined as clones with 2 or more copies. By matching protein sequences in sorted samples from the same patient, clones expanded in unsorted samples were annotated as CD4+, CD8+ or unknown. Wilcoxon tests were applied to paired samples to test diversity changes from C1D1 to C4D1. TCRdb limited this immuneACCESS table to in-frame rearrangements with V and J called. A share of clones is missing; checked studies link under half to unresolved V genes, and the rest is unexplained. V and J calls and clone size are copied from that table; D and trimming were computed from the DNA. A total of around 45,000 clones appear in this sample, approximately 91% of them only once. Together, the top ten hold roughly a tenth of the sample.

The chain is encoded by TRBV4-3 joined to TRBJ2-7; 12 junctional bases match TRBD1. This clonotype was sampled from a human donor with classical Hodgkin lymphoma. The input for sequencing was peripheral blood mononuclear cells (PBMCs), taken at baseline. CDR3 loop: CASSQDPGQGAYEQYF. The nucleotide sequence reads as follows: TGCGCCAGCAGCCAAGATCCGGGACAGGGGGCTTACGAGCAGTACTTC.